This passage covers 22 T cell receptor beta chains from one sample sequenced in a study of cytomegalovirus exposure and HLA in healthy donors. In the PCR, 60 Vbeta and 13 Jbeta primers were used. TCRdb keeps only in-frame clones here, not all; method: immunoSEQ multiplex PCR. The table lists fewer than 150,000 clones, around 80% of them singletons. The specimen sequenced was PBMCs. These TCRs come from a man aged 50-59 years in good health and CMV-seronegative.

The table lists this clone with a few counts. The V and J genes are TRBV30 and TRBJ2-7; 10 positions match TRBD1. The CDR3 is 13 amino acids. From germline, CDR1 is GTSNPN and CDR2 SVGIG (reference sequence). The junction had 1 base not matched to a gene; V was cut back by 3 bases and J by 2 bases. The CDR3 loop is CAWSGTGAYEQYF. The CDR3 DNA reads TGTGCCTGGAGCGGGACAGGGGCCTACGAGCAGTACTTC.

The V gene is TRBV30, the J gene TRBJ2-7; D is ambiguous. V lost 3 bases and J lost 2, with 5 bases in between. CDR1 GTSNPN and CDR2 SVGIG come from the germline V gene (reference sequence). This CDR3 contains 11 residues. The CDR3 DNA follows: TGTGCCTGGAGCTCTGCCTACGAGCAGTACTTC. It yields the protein CAWSSAYEQYF.

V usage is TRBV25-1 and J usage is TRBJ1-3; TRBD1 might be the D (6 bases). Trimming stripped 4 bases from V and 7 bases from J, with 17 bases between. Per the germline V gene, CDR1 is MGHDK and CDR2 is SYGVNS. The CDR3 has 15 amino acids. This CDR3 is CASSALLGASNTIYF. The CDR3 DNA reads TGTGCCAGCAGTGCCCTTCTGGGGGCTAGCAACACCATATATTTT.

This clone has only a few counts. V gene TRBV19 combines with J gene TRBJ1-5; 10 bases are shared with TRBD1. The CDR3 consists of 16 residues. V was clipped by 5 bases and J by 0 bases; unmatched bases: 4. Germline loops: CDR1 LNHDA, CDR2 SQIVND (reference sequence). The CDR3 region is CASSEGQGISNQPQHF. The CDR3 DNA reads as TGTGCCAGTAGTGAGGGACAGGGGATTAGCAATCAGCCCCAGCATTTT.

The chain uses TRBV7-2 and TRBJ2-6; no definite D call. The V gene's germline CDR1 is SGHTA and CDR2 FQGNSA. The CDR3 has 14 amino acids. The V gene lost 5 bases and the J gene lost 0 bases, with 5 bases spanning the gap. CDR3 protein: CASSPSSGANVLTF. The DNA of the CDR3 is TGTGCCAGCAGCCCGTCCTCTGGGGCCAACGTCCTGACTTTC. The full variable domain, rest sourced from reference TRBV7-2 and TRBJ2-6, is GAGVSQSPSNKVTEKGKDVELRCDPISGHTALYWYRQSLGQGLEFLIYFQGNSAPDKSGLPSDRFSAERTGGSVSTLTIQRTQQEDSAVYLCASSPSSGANVLTFGAGSRLTVL.

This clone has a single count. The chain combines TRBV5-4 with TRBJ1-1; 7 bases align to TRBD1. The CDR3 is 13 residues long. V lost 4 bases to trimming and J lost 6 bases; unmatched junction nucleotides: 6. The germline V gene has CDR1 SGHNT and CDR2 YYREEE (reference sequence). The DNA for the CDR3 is TGTGCCAGCAGCACGACAGGGTGGGCTGAAGCTTTCTTT. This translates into CASSTTGWAEAFF.

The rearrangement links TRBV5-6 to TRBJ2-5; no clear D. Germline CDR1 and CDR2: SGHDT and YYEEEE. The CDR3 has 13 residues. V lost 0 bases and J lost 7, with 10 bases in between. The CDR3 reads CASSLEYTATQYF. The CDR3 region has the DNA TGTGCCAGCAGCTTGGAGTATACAGCGACCCAGTACTTC.

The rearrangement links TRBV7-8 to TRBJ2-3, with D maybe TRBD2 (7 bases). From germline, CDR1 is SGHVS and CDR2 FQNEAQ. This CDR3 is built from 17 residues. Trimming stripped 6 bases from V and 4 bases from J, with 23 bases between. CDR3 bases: TGTGCCAGCAGATCAAATCGGGGGGCTAGGAGCGCAGATACGCAGTATTTT. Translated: CASRSNRGARSADTQYF.

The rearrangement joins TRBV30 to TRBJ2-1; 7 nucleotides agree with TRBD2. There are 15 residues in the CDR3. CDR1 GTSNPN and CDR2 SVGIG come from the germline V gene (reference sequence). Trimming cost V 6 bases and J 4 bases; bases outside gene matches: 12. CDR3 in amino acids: CACIPLAGAYNEQFF. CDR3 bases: TGTGCCTGTATACCTTTAGCGGGTGCATACAATGAGCAGTTCTTC. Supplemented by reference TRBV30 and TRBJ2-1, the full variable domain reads SQTIHQWPATLVQPVGSPLSLECTVEGTSNPNLYWYRQAAGRGLQLLFYSVGIGQISSEVPQNLSASRPQDRQFILSSKKLLLSDSGFYLCACIPLAGAYNEQFFGPGTRLTVL.

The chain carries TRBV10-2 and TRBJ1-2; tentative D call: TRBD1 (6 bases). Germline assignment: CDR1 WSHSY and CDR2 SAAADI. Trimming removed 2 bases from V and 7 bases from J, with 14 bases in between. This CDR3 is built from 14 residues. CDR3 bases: TGCGCCAGCAGTGAGAGCGGGACATTGGTTGGCTACACCTTC. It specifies CASSESGTLVGYTF.

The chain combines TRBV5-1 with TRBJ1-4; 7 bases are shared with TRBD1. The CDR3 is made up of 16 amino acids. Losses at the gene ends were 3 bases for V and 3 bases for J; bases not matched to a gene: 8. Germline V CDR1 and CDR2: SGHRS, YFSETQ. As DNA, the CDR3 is TGCGCCAGCAGCTCTACTCCGGGACAGTCTAATGAAAAACTGTTTTTT. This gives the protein CASSSTPGQSNEKLFF. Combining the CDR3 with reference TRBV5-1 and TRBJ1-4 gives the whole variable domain KAGVTQTPRYLIKTRGQQVTLSCSPISGHRSVSWYQQTPGQGLQFLFEYFSETQRNKGNFPGRFSGRQFSNSRSEMNVSTLELGDSALYLCASSSTPGQSNEKLFFGSGTQLSVL.

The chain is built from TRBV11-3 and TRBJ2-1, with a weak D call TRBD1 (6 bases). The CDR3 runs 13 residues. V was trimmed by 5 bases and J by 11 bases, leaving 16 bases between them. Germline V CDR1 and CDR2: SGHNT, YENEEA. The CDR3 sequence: CASSPNRGQKQFF. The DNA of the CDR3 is TGTGCCAGCAGCCCGAATAGAGGACAGAAGCAGTTCTTC.

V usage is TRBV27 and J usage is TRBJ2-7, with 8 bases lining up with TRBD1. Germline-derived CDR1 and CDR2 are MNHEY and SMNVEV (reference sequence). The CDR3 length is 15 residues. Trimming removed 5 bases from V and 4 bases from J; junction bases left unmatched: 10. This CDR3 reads CASSGVDRVKYEQYF. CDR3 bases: TGTGCCAGCAGTGGAGTGGACAGGGTAAAGTACGAGCAGTACTTC.

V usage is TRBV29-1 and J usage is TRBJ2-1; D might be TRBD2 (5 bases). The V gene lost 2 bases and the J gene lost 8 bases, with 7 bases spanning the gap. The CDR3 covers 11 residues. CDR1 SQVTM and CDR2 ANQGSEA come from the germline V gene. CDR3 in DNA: TGCAGCGTTGAATTGGAGGATGAGCAGTTCTTC. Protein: CSVELEDEQFF.

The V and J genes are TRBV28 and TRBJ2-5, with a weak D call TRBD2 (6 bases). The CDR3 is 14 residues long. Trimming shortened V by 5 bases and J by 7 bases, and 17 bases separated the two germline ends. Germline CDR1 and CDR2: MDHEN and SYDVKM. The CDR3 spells CASSRRGLQGTQYF. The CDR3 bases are TGTGCCAGCAGTAGGCGGGGCCTCCAGGGGACCCAGTACTTC.

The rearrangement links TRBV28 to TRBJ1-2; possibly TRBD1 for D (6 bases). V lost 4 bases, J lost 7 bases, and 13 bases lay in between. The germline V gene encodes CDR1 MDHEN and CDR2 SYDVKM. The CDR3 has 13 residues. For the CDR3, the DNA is TGTGCCAGCAGTTCGGACAGAAGGCGTGGCTACACCTTC. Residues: CASSSDRRRGYTF.

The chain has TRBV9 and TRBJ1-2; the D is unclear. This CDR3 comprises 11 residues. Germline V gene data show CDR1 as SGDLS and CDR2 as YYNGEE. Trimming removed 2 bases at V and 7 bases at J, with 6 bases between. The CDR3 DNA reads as TGTGCCAGCAGCGTGCTCGGTGGCTACACCTTC. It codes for CASSVLGGYTF.

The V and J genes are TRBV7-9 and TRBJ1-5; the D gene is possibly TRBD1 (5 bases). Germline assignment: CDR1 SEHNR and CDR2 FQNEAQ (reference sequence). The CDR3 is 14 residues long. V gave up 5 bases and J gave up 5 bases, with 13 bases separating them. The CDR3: CASSPVDSYQPQHF. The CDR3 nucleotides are TGTGCCAGCAGCCCCGTAGACAGTTATCAGCCCCAGCATTTT.

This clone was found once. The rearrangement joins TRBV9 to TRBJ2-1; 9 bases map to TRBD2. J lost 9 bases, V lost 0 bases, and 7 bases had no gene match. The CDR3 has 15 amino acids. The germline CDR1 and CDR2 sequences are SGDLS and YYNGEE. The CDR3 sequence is CASSVDSGSFSEQFF. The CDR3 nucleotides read TGTGCCAGCAGCGTAGATAGCGGGAGTTTCAGTGAGCAGTTCTTC.

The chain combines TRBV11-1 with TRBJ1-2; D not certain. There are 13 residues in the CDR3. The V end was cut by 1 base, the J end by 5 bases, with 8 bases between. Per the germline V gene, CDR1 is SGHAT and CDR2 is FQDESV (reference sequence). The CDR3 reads CASSLDRSYGYTF. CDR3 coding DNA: TGTGCCAGCAGCTTAGACAGATCTTATGGCTACACCTTC.

CDR3 loop: CASSLRPRDSSTDTQYF. As DNA, the CDR3 is TGCGCCAGCAGCTTGAGGCCGCGGGACTCTAGCACAGATACGCAGTATTTT. This chain links TRBV5-1 with TRBJ2-3, with TRBD2 as a possible D gene (6 bases). Trimming left V 1 base short and J 0 bases short, with 15 bases between. This CDR3 is built from 17 residues. Germline V gene sequence: CDR1 SGHRS, CDR2 YFSETQ.

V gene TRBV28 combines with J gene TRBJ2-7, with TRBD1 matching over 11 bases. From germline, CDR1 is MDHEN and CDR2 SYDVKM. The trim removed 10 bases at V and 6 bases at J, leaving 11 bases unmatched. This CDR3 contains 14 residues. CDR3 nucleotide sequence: TGTGCCACCGCAGGGGGGACAGGGGGTTTCGAGCAGTACTTC. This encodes CATAGGTGGFEQYF.